These 10 T cell receptor beta chains were all obtained from the same sample, sequenced in a study of T cells in Graves' hyperthyroidism and ophthalmopathy. Amplification targeted TCR beta CDR3 regions from RNA transcripts. The TCR CDR3 first-round RT-PCR relied on the HTBI primer set. TCRdb fed the multiplex PCR reads into MiXCR, producing one record per CDR3 protein. The table records 730,000 or so distinct CDR3 sequences, roughly a sixth of them present only once. The sequencing input was blood. These receptors all stem from a woman aged 50 to 65 with Graves' hyperthyroidism that later progressed to Graves' ophthalmopathy.

This clonotype was observed at least ten times. The CDR3 loop is CASSQDTETVIQETQYF. CDR3 DNA sequence: TGTGCCAGCAGCCAAGATACCGAGACGGTAATTCAAGAGACCCAGTACTTC. The V call is TRBV3-1, the J call TRBJ2-5; D not certain. Germline CDR1 reads LGHDT; CDR2 reads YNNKEL (reference sequence). CDR3 length: 17 amino acids. Trimming shortened V by 0 bases and J by 2 bases, and 16 bases separated the two germline ends.

The V gene is TRBV6-1, the J gene TRBJ1-2; 7 nucleotides match TRBD1. The J segment lost 5 bases and the V segment lost 6 bases, leaving 18 bases of the junction unmatched. Germline lookup yields CDR1 MNHNS and CDR2 SASEGT. CDR3 length: 17 residues. This chain's CDR3 is CASRPLGTEGTLYGYTF. Here the CDR3 DNA reads TGTGCCAGCAGACCCCTTGGGACAGAGGGGACCCTTTATGGCTACACCTTC.

This clonotype was observed many times. V usage is TRBV18 and J usage is TRBJ1-1; D might be TRBD1 (5 bases). The CDR3 has 13 amino acids. Germline lookup yields CDR1 KGHSH and CDR2 LQKENI. The V end was cut by 6 bases, the J end by 3 bases, with 11 bases between. The CDR3 is CASSSGAHTEAFF. The CDR3 coding sequence is TGTGCCAGCTCCTCCGGGGCCCACACTGAAGCTTTCTTT.

This clonotype was observed a handful of times. The J gene is TRBJ2-1, the V gene TRBV10-3; the match to TRBD2 covers 10 bases. The germline V gene encodes CDR1 ENHRY and CDR2 SYGVKD. The CDR3 contains 16 residues. With V trimmed by 6 bases and J by 3 bases, 8 bases remained unmatched. CDR3 bases: TGTGCCATCAGCCTCGGATTAGCGGGGGGCTACAATGAGCAGTTCTTC. Translation gives CAISLGLAGGYNEQFF.

This clonotype showed up just a few times. The chain couples TRBV6-5 to TRBJ1-1; D may be TRBD1 (5 bases). The V and J ends lost 3 bases and 5 bases respectively, with 13 bases between them. Germline assignment: CDR1 MNHEY and CDR2 SVGAGI. This CDR3 has 14 residues. Written as DNA, the CDR3 is TGTGCCAGCAGTTATGCCAGGGCCAAGACTGAAGCTTTCTTT. This sequence encodes CASSYARAKTEAFF.

This clonotype occurred many times. The V call is TRBV2, the J call TRBJ2-1; 9 bases are a match to TRBD2. V lost 9 bases, J lost 9 bases, and 15 bases stayed unmatched. CDR3 length: 15 amino acids. Germline assignment: CDR1 SNHLY and CDR2 FYNNEI. CDR3 amino acids: CARGTSGGGAGEQFF. The CDR3 DNA sequence: TGTGCCAGGGGAACCTCGGGCGGGGGGGCCGGTGAGCAGTTCTTC.

This clonotype was detected many times. The gene calls are TRBV5-1 and TRBJ2-3, with D unresolved. This CDR3 spans 13 amino acids. Germline V gene sequence: CDR1 SGHRS, CDR2 YFSETQ. The ends were cut back, 5 bases at V and 4 bases at J, with 11 bases in the middle. The CDR3 sequence: CASRSNGADTQYF. As DNA, the CDR3 is TGCGCCAGCAGGTCTAATGGAGCAGATACGCAGTATTTT.

Comment on this clonotype: One end of the junction varies from germline; a read error may be responsible. V gene TRBV29-1 combines with J gene TRBJ1-1; possible D gene TRBD1, 6 bases. The CDR3 has 11 amino acids. Germline lookup yields CDR1 SQVTM and CDR2 ANQGSEA. CDR3 in amino acids: CGVDRGTEAFF. CDR3 bases: TGCGGCGTTGATAGGGGGACTGAAGCTTTCTTT.

The J gene is TRBJ2-1, the V gene TRBV14; possible D gene TRBD1, 6 bases. Deletions cut 1 base from V and 6 bases from J, with 25 bases between. The CDR3 totals 19 residues. Germline V gives CDR1 SGHDN, CDR2 FVKESK. CDR3 nucleotide sequence: TGTGCCAGCAGCCAAGTCCCGGCTACAGGGAAACCATTGGGCAATGAGCAGTTCTTC. Its translation: CASSQVPATGKPLGNEQFF. Using reference TRBV14 and TRBJ2-1 for the parts outside the CDR3, the full variable domain is EAGVTQFPSHSVIEKGQTVTLRCDPISGHDNLYWYRRVMGKEIKFLLHFVKESKQDESGMPNNRFLAERTGGTYSTLKVQPAELEDSGVYFCASSQVPATGKPLGNEQFFGPGTRLTVL.

The rearrangement joins TRBV19 to TRBJ1-1; D unresolved. This CDR3 has 14 residues. Trimming removed 4 bases at V and 4 bases at J, with 13 bases between. CDR1 LNHDA and CDR2 SQIVND come from the germline V gene (reference sequence). The CDR3 DNA reads TGTGCCAGTAGTAGGGCTCCCCCAGGCACTGAAGCTTTCTTT. Amino acid sequence: CASSRAPPGTEAFF.